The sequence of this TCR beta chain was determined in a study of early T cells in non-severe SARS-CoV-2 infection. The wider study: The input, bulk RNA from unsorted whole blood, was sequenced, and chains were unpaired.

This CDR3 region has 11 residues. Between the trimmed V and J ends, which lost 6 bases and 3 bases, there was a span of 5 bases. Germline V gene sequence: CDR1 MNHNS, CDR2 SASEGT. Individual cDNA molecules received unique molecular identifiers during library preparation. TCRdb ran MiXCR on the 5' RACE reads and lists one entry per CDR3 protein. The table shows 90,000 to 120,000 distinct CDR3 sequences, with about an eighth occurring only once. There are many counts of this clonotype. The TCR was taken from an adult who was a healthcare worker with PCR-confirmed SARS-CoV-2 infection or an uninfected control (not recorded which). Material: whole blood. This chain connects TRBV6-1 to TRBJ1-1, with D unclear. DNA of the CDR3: TGTGCCAGCAGGCAGTACACTGAAGCTTTCTTT. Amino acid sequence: CASRQYTEAFF.